These 7 T cell receptor beta chains were all obtained from the same sample, sequenced in a study of blood T cells in healthy people across ages. Alongside a J-beta primer mix, a sample-barcoded 5' primer served in a second PCR lasting roughly 6 to 11 cycles. TCRdb ran MiXCR on the 5' RACE reads and lists one entry per CDR3 protein. The sample lists around 1,500,000 distinct CDR3 sequences, 28% seen once, with 7.7% in the top ten. The sequencing input was blood. These TCRs come from a woman aged 25 to 39 in good health.

The chain uses TRBV2 and TRBJ2-3; 7 bases fit TRBD2. Germline-derived CDR1 and CDR2 are SNHLY and FYNNEI. Trimming removed 6 bases from V and 6 bases from J; junction bases left unmatched: 9. The CDR3 covers 14 residues. This CDR3 reads CASSWDYRRDTQYF. CDR3 sequence (DNA): TGTGCCAGCAGCTGGGACTACCGACGGGATACGCAGTATTTT.

This clonotype has ten or more counts. The chain recombines TRBV10-3 with TRBJ2-1, with D possibly being TRBD1 (5 bases). The CDR3 has 14 amino acids. The germline CDR1 and CDR2 sequences are ENHRY and SYGVKD. Deletions cut 0 bases from V and 4 bases from J, with 7 bases between. The CDR3 DNA is TGTGCCATCAGTGAGTCCGCAGGGTACAATGAGCAGTTCTTC. Amino acids: CAISESAGYNEQFF.

CDR3 in DNA: TGTGCCATCAGTGAGTTTCAAGGCGCCTACGAGCAGTACTTC. It encodes CAISEFQGAYEQYF. The chain couples TRBV10-3 to TRBJ2-7; D uncertain. Trimming removed 1 base at V and 2 bases at J, with 9 bases between. From germline, CDR1 is ENHRY and CDR2 SYGVKD. The CDR3 runs 14 residues.

V usage is TRBV7-9 and J usage is TRBJ2-3; D unclear. The ends were cut back, 8 bases at V and 6 bases at J, with 12 bases in the middle. Per germline, CDR1 SEHNR and CDR2 FQNEAQ (reference sequence). The CDR3 is made up of 12 amino acids. CDR3 sequence: CASGVLMDTQYF. As DNA, the CDR3 is TGTGCCAGCGGGGTCCTGATGGATACGCAGTATTTT.

This sequence joins TRBV5-6 and TRBJ1-1; D is unresolved. The CDR3 spans 15 residues. Trimming cost V 7 bases and J 5 bases, with 21 bases left between them. In germline, CDR1 is SGHDT, CDR2 YYEEEE. The CDR3 coding sequence is TGTGCCAGCTCCTCCGGGGAGGGAAGAGGAACTGAAGCTTTCTTT. This translates into CASSSGEGRGTEAFF.

The rearrangement joins TRBV10-1 to TRBJ2-3; no clear D. The CDR3 extends over 14 amino acids. Germline CDR1 is WNHNN and CDR2 is SYGVQD (reference sequence). V dropped 1 base and J dropped 4 bases, with 9 bases sitting between them. As DNA, the CDR3 is TGCGCCAGCAGTGAGTGGAGCCGGGCAGATACGCAGTATTTT. Residues: CASSEWSRADTQYF.

Only a few counts were recorded for this clonotype. The J gene is TRBJ2-7, the V gene TRBV13; D remains ambiguous. Germline CDR1 and CDR2: PRHDT and FYEKMQ (reference sequence). V shed 5 bases and J shed 0 bases, with 11 bases lying between them. The CDR3 runs 14 residues. The CDR3 reads CASSQNDNSYEQYF. The CDR3 coding sequence is TGTGCCAGCAGCCAAAACGACAACTCCTACGAGCAGTACTTC. Supplemented by reference TRBV13 and TRBJ2-7, the full variable domain reads AAGVIQSPRHLIKEKRETATLKCYPIPRHDTVYWYQQGPGQDPQFLISFYEKMQSDKGSIPDRFSAQQFSDYHSELNMSSLELGDSALYFCASSQNDNSYEQYFGPGTRLTVT.